The clone carrying this TCR beta chain was detected a few times. Its antigen is still unknown. It may be a read error: a sequence one base away is much more abundant. Trimming stripped 4 bases from V and 1 base from J, with 11 bases between. This CDR3 region has 15 residues. Germline lookup yields CDR1 SGHTA and CDR2 FQGTGA. This sample is drawn from a study of T-cell reconstitution after alpha-beta-depleted transplantation in children. Study-wide results and limits: Reportedly, roughly two months post-transplant, alpha-beta T cells arose from several hundred expanded graft clones. Diversity and T-cell counts at one year after transplant derived mostly from new T cells. Surviving recipient cells, namely T cells and thymic progenitors, were the source of high day-60 TCRbeta diversity in some patients.

Unique molecular identifiers were used to barcode this TCRbeta library. One entry per CDR3 protein results from TCRdb running MiXCR on the PCR reads. Of roughly 340,000 distinct CDR3 sequences in the sample, 15% to 20% were seen once. This chain links TRBV7-3 with TRBJ2-1; TRBD2 is a possible D gene (6 bases). Sequencing used PBMCs, mostly from graft donor cells, obtained 360 days after TCRalphabeta/CD19-depleted stem cell transplant. This TCR was recovered from a male patient aged 2 to 10 who had a stem cell transplant for acute lymphoblastic leukemia, so the T cells may come from the graft donor. CDR3 sequence: CASSSVTSSYNEQFF. CDR3 sequence (DNA): TGTGCCAGCAGCTCCGTGACTAGTTCCTACAATGAGCAGTTCTTC.